Listed below are T cell receptor beta chains from one sample, sequenced in a study of T cell responses to AZD1222 COVID-19 vaccine. Here immunoSEQ multiplex PCR was the method, and the copy in TCRdb shows in-frame clones only, minus some. The profile shows around 58,000 clones, 84% of them singletons. The sample consisted of peripheral blood, taken on day 0 of AZD1222 vaccination. The receptors stem from an adult in good health. CDR3s include the opening cysteine and the closing phenylalanine or tryptophan. Clone size is not always given. Where it is, it says once, few, many or a class for expanded clones.

>.|TRBJ2-2|TRBV6-4
CASSELGTGELFF
>.|TRBJ2-2|TRBV28
CASSLTGTGSYGELFF
>.|TRBJ2-7|TRBV4-2
CASSQGAGQTYEQYF
>.|TRBJ1-2|TRBV5-1
CASSLVPNLYGYTF
>once|TRBJ2-2|TRBV24-1
CATSGLAVTGELFF
>.|TRBJ1-6|TRBV4-1
CASSQIPTGALDSPLHF
>.|TRBJ2-1|TRBV14
CASSQKFDLGTSGRTEQFF
>.|TRBJ1-3|TRBV5-4
CASSLTGDGNTIYF
>.|TRBJ1-2|TRBV19
CASKDRSSFYGYTF
>.|TRBJ2-4|TRBV7-2
CASSPDSIQYF
>.|TRBJ1-6|TRBV19
CAAKSGGNSPLHF
>.|TRBJ2-3|TRBV25-1
CASSELAADSTDTQYF
>.|TRBJ2-5|TRBV12-3/TRBV12-4
CASSRDTQETQYF
>.|TRBJ2-1|TRBV29-1
CSVWAGHDNEQFF
>.|TRBJ2-7|TRBV6-5
CASSYVPREGEQYF
>.|TRBJ1-1|TRBV7-9
CASSSLGGVGTEAFF
>.|TRBJ1-1|TRBV19
CASSIQGGNTEAFF
>.|TRBJ1-2|TRBV3-1/TRBV3-2
CASSQVGGFVYGYTF
>.|TRBJ1-5|TRBV2
CASRPGLGNQPQHF
>.|TRBJ2-7|TRBV19
CASSSPSGVDYEQYF
>.|TRBJ2-3|TRBV19
CASSIRGFPTDTQYF
>.|TRBJ2-1|TRBV4-3
CASSQDRLPYNEQFF
>.|TRBJ2-3|TRBV4-2
CASSHDPMGGSLRDTQYF
>.|TRBJ1-5|TRBV27
CASSFGQGGNQPQHF
>few|TRBJ1-2|TRBV7-9
CASSLDMYGYTF
>.|TRBJ1-5|TRBV18
CASSPPGAGSNQPQHF
>.|TRBJ2-3|TRBV19
CASSGGLAGSTDTQYF
>.|TRBJ1-1|TRBV18
CASSLEVRSNTEAFF
>once|TRBJ2-7|TRBV21-1
CASSTYPGQLIRYEQYF
>.|TRBJ1-2|TRBV7-3
CASSSNRAYGYTF
>.|TRBJ1-5|TRBV29-1
CSVLQGAKQPQHF
>.|TRBJ1-2|TRBV15
CATSRGQSYGYTF
>.|TRBJ1-5|TRBV28
CASNEGLYYSNQPQHF
>.|TRBJ1-2|TRBV30
CAWSVLGQGAFNYGYTF
>.|TRBJ2-1|TRBV3-1/TRBV3-2
CASSQEGGLAGGSSYNEQFF
>.|TRBJ2-5|TRBV18
CASSPLRTSETQYF
>few|TRBJ2-7|TRBV6-5
CASNTRQGYEQYF
>.|TRBJ2-7|TRBV7-9
CASSHRDREYEQYF
>.|TRBJ1-2|TRBV28
CASRSGGVQANYGYTF
>.|TRBJ2-1|TRBV11-3
CASSRTGGTSGKYNEQFF
>.|TRBJ2-1|TRBV6-1
CASTHKAGGYNEQFF
>.|TRBJ1-3|TRBV7-2
CASSLGRTQGAIYF
>once|TRBJ1-2|TRBV7-2
CASSFGTGGLAYGYTF
>.|TRBJ1-1|TRBV6-2/TRBV6-3
CASSRTGWDTEAFF
>.|TRBJ1-6|TRBV7-9
CASSLVPRGWLDSPLHF
>once|TRBJ1-6|TRBV5-1
CASSTRDGINSPLHF
>.|TRBJ1-2|TRBV19
CASSIGSGRARGYTF
>.|TRBJ2-7|TRBV5-4
CASSLNAGPDYEQYF
>.|TRBJ1-1|TRBV5-4
CASSFFSSLGSEAFF
>few|TRBJ2-3|TRBV9
CASSVGPLTDTQYF
>.|TRBJ2-3|TRBV5-1
CASSLALRGPSTDTQYF
>few|TRBJ1-5|TRBV18
CASSPRLANSNQPQHF
>medium-sized|TRBJ2-7|TRBV29-1
CSVEVQSYEQYF
>.|TRBJ1-5|TRBV19
CASSMVRQPQHF